A single TCR beta chain is shown here with its context. The CDR3 spans 14 residues. Germline lookup yields CDR1 GTSNPN and CDR2 SVGIG (reference sequence). The junction had 3 bases not matched to a gene; V was cut back by 2 bases and J by 2 bases. This entry comes from a study of T cell changes during pregnancy in multiple sclerosis. Measured with immunoSEQ multiplex PCR; TCRdb has only the in-frame clones, and not every one. The data contain about 40,000 clones, 88% of them seen just once; the ten biggest clones take up roughly 4.9%. The chain recombines TRBV30 with TRBJ2-1, with 7 bases fitting TRBD2. This sample comprised peripheral blood, obtained in the first trimester of pregnancy. This TCR came from a female donor in good health, enrolled as a control in a pregnancy study. CDR3 DNA sequence: TGTGCCTGGAGTAACGGACTAGCCTACAATGAGCAGTTCTTC. Amino acids: CAWSNGLAYNEQFF. The full variable domain, its missing parts supplied by reference TRBV30 and TRBJ2-1, is SQTIHQWPATLVQPVGSPLSLECTVEGTSNPNLYWYRQAAGRGLQLLFYSVGIGQISSEVPQNLSASRPQDRQFILSSKKLLLSDSGFYLCAWSNGLAYNEQFFGPGTRLTVL.